This entry features one TCR beta chain sequence. In the original analysis: Reference gene primer amplification gave nucleated cell count estimates. Clones were read by immunoSEQ multiplex PCR, and TCRdb kept only the in-frame ones, dropping some. V, J and clone size derive from that table, while D and trimming were established from the DNA sequence. The sample lists some 180,000 clones; about 85% were seen once. The data are from a study of blood T cell repertoires in COVID-19. Across the whole study: Whether acute or convalescent, the COVID-19 samples came from the United States, Italy and Spain.

The germline V gene encodes CDR1 KGHDR and CDR2 SFDVKD. The junction had 6 bases not matched to a gene; V was cut back by 4 bases and J by 5 bases. There are 14 residues in the CDR3. The participants were between about 18 and 90 years old and came from under 25 US areas. The TCR originated in a man aged 35 to 55 who had recovered from COVID-19. The chain joins TRBV24-1 to TRBJ1-2; 7 positions agree with TRBD1. Sequences were obtained from PBMCs or T cells enriched from blood (not recorded which). In DNA form, the CDR3 reads TGTGCCACCAGTGACCCCCAACAGGGGTATGGCTACACCTTC. It translates to CATSDPQQGYGYTF.